The sequence of this T cell receptor (beta chain) was determined in a study of blood T cell repertoires in COVID-19. On the study more broadly: Samples of COVID-19 (acute and convalescent) were obtained from the United States, Italy and Spain. T cells, B-cell-depleted T cells, or PBMCs provided the cDNA or gDNA that served as material.

Adults between about 18 and 89 years of age took part from about two dozen US areas. Two consecutive negative NP/OP PCR tests, clearance, or resolved symptoms defined Cohort 3 recovery. TCRdb's copy holds only in-frame clones and misses some; the assay was immunoSEQ multiplex PCR. The data show approximately 490,000 clones, about nine tenths seen once. In the case of this clone: Other DNA sequences from this sample encode an identical CDR3 as well.

The sequenced sample consisted of PBMCs or T cells enriched from blood (not recorded which). This receptor was taken from a woman in her sixties or seventies who had recovered from COVID-19.

The DNA for the CDR3 is TGTGCCAGCAGACCCGGGGCCTACAATGAGCAGTTCTTC. It translates to CASRPGAYNEQFF. V and J are TRBV6-5 and TRBJ2-1; TRBD2 might be the D (5 bases). There are 13 residues in the CDR3. Germline CDR1 and CDR2: MNHEY and SVGAGI. The V gene lost 6 bases and the J gene lost 2 bases, with 8 bases spanning the gap.